The 27 T cell receptor beta chains below were found in one sample sequenced in a study of blood T cell repertoires in COVID-19. Profiling relied on immunoSEQ multiplex PCR, and the TCRdb table lists in-frame clones only, not all of them. The top ten clones hold approximately 12% of a sample with under 200,000 clones, around 83% of them seen once. Sequencing was carried out using peripheral blood. The source is a man between 65 and 85 years old who had recovered from COVID-19.

The chain employs TRBV5-8 and TRBJ1-1; D is unresolved. Trimming took 3 bases from V and 7 from J, leaving 10 bases between them. Germline CDR1 is SGHTS and CDR2 is YDEGEE. This CDR3 is built from 12 residues. DNA of the CDR3: TGTGCCAGCAGCTCGAACCTAGTTGAAGCTTTCTTT. Translating gives CASSSNLVEAFF.

This clone was seen just once. V usage is TRBV7-8 and J usage is TRBJ2-7; 8 positions agree with TRBD1. V gave up 4 bases and J gave up 2 bases; unmatched junction bases: 13. The CDR3 loop spans 17 amino acids. Germline V gene data show CDR1 as SGHVS and CDR2 as FQNEAQ. CDR3 sequence (DNA): TGTGCCAGCAGCTCGAAGATGCCCGGGACAGGCACCTACGAGCAGTACTTC. It translates to CASSSKMPGTGTYEQYF.

The chain employs TRBV29-1 and TRBJ2-2; possibly TRBD1 for D (5 bases). The CDR3 is made up of 13 amino acids. Germline-derived CDR1 and CDR2 are SQVTM and ANQGSEA. The V end was cut by 3 bases, the J end by 4 bases, with 9 bases between. CDR3 amino acids: CSVDRVGTGELFF. CDR3 coding DNA: TGCAGCGTTGACAGGGTCGGCACCGGGGAGCTGTTTTTT.

J is TRBJ2-3 and V is TRBV5-1; D may be TRBD1 (6 bases). The germline gives CDR1 SGHRS, CDR2 YFSETQ. The length of the CDR3 is 15 residues. V lost 0 bases to trimming and J lost 3 bases, with 11 bases between them. The CDR3 here is CASSLEGQGTDTQYF. The CDR3 region has the DNA TGCGCCAGCAGCTTGGAAGGGCAGGGGACAGATACGCAGTATTTT.

V is TRBV7-2 and J is TRBJ2-4, with D perhaps TRBD2 (6 bases). Germline values: CDR1 SGHTA, CDR2 FQGNSA. This CDR3 has 14 residues. V lost 0 bases and J 6 bases, leaving 9 bases between the germline ends. The CDR3 nucleotides are TGTGCCAGCAGCTTAGCGGGAGGAGGAAACATTCAGTACTTC. The encoded protein is CASSLAGGGNIQYF.

The chain combines TRBV7-9 with TRBJ2-3, with D maybe TRBD2 (5 bases). The CDR3 is 15 amino acids. Germline CDR1 is SEHNR and CDR2 is FQNEAQ (reference sequence). V gave up 5 bases and J gave up 0 bases, with 12 bases separating them. CDR3 amino acids: CASSPVSGSTDTQYF. In DNA, the CDR3 is TGTGCCAGCAGCCCAGTGAGCGGAAGCACAGATACGCAGTATTTT.

This chain uses TRBV19 with TRBJ2-7, with TRBD2 identical over 10 bases. Germline CDR1 and CDR2: LNHDA and SQIVND (reference sequence). The ends lost 3 bases at V and 7 bases at J; junction bases unmatched: 12. This CDR3 has 16 amino acids. As DNA, the CDR3 is TGTGCCAGTAGTATGAAGGCGGGGAGCGGGAGGGGTGAGCAGTACTTC. Translated: CASSMKAGSGRGEQYF.

The chain employs TRBV7-2 and TRBJ1-1; possibly TRBD1 for D (5 bases). Germline V lookup: CDR1 SGHTA, CDR2 FQGNSA. There are 14 residues in the CDR3. Trimming took off 5 bases at V and 1 base at J, with 11 bases between the two ends. In DNA, the CDR3 is TGTGCCAGCAGCCGCCAGGGCTCGAACACTGAAGCTTTCTTT. Its translation: CASSRQGSNTEAFF.

This chain uses TRBV5-6 with TRBJ1-6, with D perhaps matching TRBD1 (5 bases). The V end lost 0 bases, the J end lost 9 bases, and 13 bases lay between the germline ends. CDR3 length: 15 residues. Germline V gene sequence: CDR1 SGHDT, CDR2 YYEEEE. CDR3 bases: TGTGCCAGCAGCTTGGTCGGGACTCTCGGTTCACCCCTCCACTTT. As protein: CASSLVGTLGSPLHF.

About this clone itself: The same CDR3 also results from other DNA sequences found in this sample. The chain carries TRBV5-1 and TRBJ2-1; tentative D call: TRBD2 (5 bases). V was clipped by 0 bases and J by 0 bases, with 7 bases between them. This CDR3 contains 15 residues. Germline V gene sequence: CDR1 SGHRS, CDR2 YFSETQ. Here the CDR3 reads CASSLDGSSYNEQFF. The CDR3 DNA sequence: TGCGCCAGCAGCTTGGATGGGAGCTCCTACAATGAGCAGTTCTTC.

V usage is TRBV4-3 and J usage is TRBJ2-2; no clear D gene. Germline lookup yields CDR1 LGHNA and CDR2 YSLEER. Trimming stripped 0 bases from V and 3 bases from J, with 8 bases between. CDR3 length equals 15 residues. DNA for the CDR3: TGCGCCAGCAGCCAAGACGCTGCGTACACCGGGGAGCTGTTTTTT. Its protein product is CASSQDAAYTGELFF.

The V gene is TRBV5-1, the J gene TRBJ1-1, with D uncertain. CDR3 length: 14 residues. Germline CDR1 and CDR2: SGHRS and YFSETQ. Deletions cut 0 bases from V and 2 bases from J, with 8 bases between. The CDR3 bases are TGCGCCAGCAGCTTGGGAGGCAGCAACACTGAAGCTTTCTTT. It is translated as CASSLGGSNTEAFF.

This clone was observed a single time. The chain has TRBV10-3 and TRBJ2-1, with 10 bases aligning to TRBD2. Trimming cost V 3 bases and J 0 bases; bases outside gene matches: 14. CDR3 length equals 20 residues. In germline, CDR1 is ENHRY, CDR2 SYGVKD. CDR3 amino acids: CAISDLLGLAGEISYNEQFF. The CDR3 coding sequence is TGTGCCATCAGTGATCTTTTGGGGCTAGCGGGGGAGATCTCCTACAATGAGCAGTTCTTC.

The chain combines TRBV28 with TRBJ1-2; 8 nucleotides agree with TRBD1. This CDR3 has 16 amino acids. The V segment lost 4 bases and the J segment 7 bases; nucleotides outside the gene matches: 14. Germline V gene data show CDR1 as MDHEN and CDR2 as SYDVKM. CDR3 bases: TGTGCCAGCAGTTCCCTTTCCCTGACGACAGGGGTTGGCTACACCTTC. It is translated as CASSSLSLTTGVGYTF.

The J gene is TRBJ1-1, the V gene TRBV5-1; D not resolved. Germline V gives CDR1 SGHRS, CDR2 YFSETQ. The CDR3 runs to 14 residues. V was trimmed by 0 bases and J by 0 bases, leaving 6 bases between them. The CDR3 bases are TGCGCCAGCAGCTTGGAACTTATGAACACTGAAGCTTTCTTT. Protein: CASSLELMNTEAFF.

The sample holds a few counts of this clone. The chain uses TRBV9 and TRBJ2-3; 8 bases fit TRBD2. Losses at the gene ends were 1 base for V and 1 base for J; bases not matched to a gene: 2. CDR1 is SGDLS, CDR2 YYNGEE, per germline. This CDR3 has 15 residues. CDR3 coding DNA: TGTGCCAGCAGCGTATTCGGGAGGGGCACAGATACGCAGTATTTT. Its translation: CASSVFGRGTDTQYF. The full variable domain, completed using reference TRBV9 and TRBJ2-3, is DSGVTQTPKHLITATGQRVTLRCSPRSGDLSVYWYQQSLDQGLQFLIQYYNGEERAKGNILERFSAQQFPDLHSELNLSSLELGDSALYFCASSVFGRGTDTQYFGPGTRLTVL.

The chain employs TRBV5-1 and TRBJ2-1; D might be TRBD1 (5 bases). The CDR3 totals 14 residues. V lost 2 bases, J lost 5 bases, and 11 bases lay in between. Germline V gives CDR1 SGHRS, CDR2 YFSETQ. CDR3 loop: CASSFGQGHNEQFF. CDR3 nucleotides: TGCGCCAGCAGCTTCGGTCAGGGCCACAATGAGCAGTTCTTC.

The rearrangement links TRBV5-4 to TRBJ2-3; TRBD2 aligns across 9 bases. The CDR3 consists of 14 residues. Germline V CDR1 and CDR2: SGHNT, YYREEE (reference sequence). J lost 5 bases, V lost 5 bases, and 6 bases had no gene match. The CDR3 reads CASRLAGEVDTQYF. The CDR3 DNA sequence: TGTGCCAGCAGGTTAGCGGGAGAGGTAGATACGCAGTATTTT. The whole variable domain, remainder taken from reference TRBV5-4 and TRBJ2-3, is ETGVTQSPTHLIKTRGQQVTLRCSSQSGHNTVSWYQQALGQGPQFIFQYYREEENGRGNFPPRFSGLQFPNYSSELNVNALELDDSALYLCASRLAGEVDTQYFGPGTRLTVL.

This chain joins TRBV5-4 and TRBJ2-3, with 15 bases that match TRBD2. Germline V gene lookup returns CDR1 SGHNT and CDR2 YYREEE (reference sequence). V was clipped by 4 bases and J by 0 bases; unmatched bases: 3. The length of the CDR3 is 17 residues. In DNA, the CDR3 is TGTGCCAGCAGCCCGGGACTAGCGGGAGGAAGCACAGATACGCAGTATTTT. Translated: CASSPGLAGGSTDTQYF.

The chain is built from TRBV2 and TRBJ2-7; TRBD2 might be the D (5 bases). There are 14 residues in the CDR3. Germline CDR1 SNHLY, CDR2 FYNNEI. Trimming removed 2 bases at V and 2 bases at J, with 10 bases between. CDR3 residues: CASSEFGVPYEQYF. The CDR3 DNA reads TGTGCCAGCAGTGAATTCGGGGTCCCCTACGAGCAGTACTTC.

The rearrangement joins TRBV5-6 to TRBJ1-2; D remains ambiguous. Germline lookup yields CDR1 SGHDT and CDR2 YYEEEE. This CDR3 region has 13 residues. V lost 4 bases to trimming and J lost 5 bases, with 12 bases between them. The CDR3 protein is CASSLRLGYGYTF. The CDR3 nucleotides are TGTGCCAGCAGCCTCAGGCTTGGGTATGGCTACACCTTC. The entire variable domain, with the rest obtained from reference TRBV5-6 and TRBJ1-2, is as follows: DAGVTQSPTHLIKTRGQQVTLRCSPKSGHDTVSWYQQALGQGPQFIFQYYEEEERQRGNFPDRFSGHQFPNYSSELNVNALLLGDSALYLCASSLRLGYGYTFGSGTRLTVV.

The genes are TRBV7-9 and TRBJ2-5; 8 nucleotides line up with TRBD2. V lost 4 bases, J lost 5 bases, and 9 bases stayed unmatched. Germline V gene sequence: CDR1 SEHNR, CDR2 FQNEAQ (reference sequence). CDR3 size: 15 residues. The CDR3 coding sequence is TGTGCCAGCAGCTCCCTGAGGACTAGCCAGGAGACCCAGTACTTC. Encoded protein: CASSSLRTSQETQYF. The variable domain in full, completed from reference TRBV7-9 and TRBJ2-5, reads DTGVSQNPRHKITKRGQNVTFRCDPISEHNRLYWYRQTLGQGPEFLTYFQNEAQLEKSRLLSDRFSAERPKGSFSTLEIQRTEQGDSAMYLCASSSLRTSQETQYFGPGTRLLVL.

This clone was picked up a small number of times. The V and J genes are TRBV5-4 and TRBJ2-2; 10 bases map to TRBD1. The J segment lost 3 bases and the V segment lost 3 bases, leaving 8 bases of the junction unmatched. In germline, CDR1 is SGHNT, CDR2 YYREEE (reference sequence). The CDR3 length is 17 residues. The CDR3 coding sequence is TGTGCCAGCAGCTGGGACAGGGGCTCATTCGACACCGGGGAGCTGTTTTTT. Translation gives CASSWDRGSFDTGELFF.

The chain combines TRBV5-1 with TRBJ1-1; 11 bases are shared with TRBD1. There are 16 residues in the CDR3. The V gene's germline CDR1 is SGHRS and CDR2 YFSETQ. Unmatched junction bases numbered 9, after V lost 3 bases and J lost 5 bases. DNA for the CDR3: TGCGCCAGCAGCTCCGTACCGGGACAGGGGGAGACTGAAGCTTTCTTT. Its translation is CASSSVPGQGETEAFF.

The chain uses TRBV12-3 or TRBV12-4 and TRBJ1-1; TRBD1 agrees at 11 bases. The CDR3 contains 13 residues. V trimming: 5 bases; J trimming: 8 bases; junction bases outside the gene matches: 4. The DNA for the CDR3 is TGTGCCAGCAGTCGGACAGGGGGCATAGAAGCTTTCTTT. It codes for CASSRTGGIEAFF.

The rearrangement uses TRBV5-1 and TRBJ1-2; possible D gene TRBD1, 6 bases. The V end was cut by 5 bases, the J end by 3 bases, with 14 bases between. This CDR3 is 14 amino acids long. The V gene's germline CDR1 is SGHRS and CDR2 YFSETQ. This chain's CDR3 is CASSSQGQDYGYTF. The DNA for the CDR3 is TGCGCCAGCAGTTCGCAGGGGCAGGACTATGGCTACACCTTC.

Regarding this clone: The junction does not match germline at one end; this may be a read error. The gene calls are TRBV3-1 (or the pseudogene TRBV3-2) and TRBJ2-7; 11 nucleotides match TRBD1. Germline CDR1 and CDR2: LGHDT and YNNKEL (reference sequence). The CDR3 length is 12 residues. The DNA of the CDR3 is TGTGCCAGCAGCCAAGCGGACAGGGGGCTCTTCTTC. It is translated as CASSQADRGLFF.